A selection of T cell receptor beta chains follows, all from one sample in a study of shared clonotypes between healthy human individuals. The protocol was immunoSEQ multiplex PCR, while the TCRdb copy is restricted to in-frame clones and leaves out a portion. This table holds about 2.3 million clones, less than 95% found once. The specimen sequenced was naive CD4+ T cells from PBMCs. The receptors derive from a man younger than 35 in good health. Some clones in this sample may be carry-over from other donors' samples. Each CDR3 is given with its conserved first and last residue. The D gene is left open where the match is weak. For some rows the clone size is stated as once, few or many, or as a class when expanded; others skip it.

V	J	D	size	DNA	CDR3
TRBV28	TRBJ2-7	NA	NA	TGTGCCAGCGTTGGGGCCGATCTGTACGAGCAGTACTTC	CASVGADLYEQYF
TRBV2	TRBJ2-1	TRBD1	NA	TGTGCCAGCAGTACGCGACAGGGACAGGGGCAGGGTAATGAGCAGTTCTTC	CASSTRQGQGQGNEQFF
TRBV10-2	TRBJ2-1	TRBD2	NA	TGCGCCAGCAGTGCAGGCCTAGCGGGAGAACAGTTCTTC	CASSAGLAGEQFF
TRBV19	TRBJ2-7	TRBD1	few	TGTGCCAGTAGTACGCCACCGGACAGGGGAAACGAGCAGTACTTC	CASSTPPDRGNEQYF
TRBV4-2	TRBJ1-4	TRBD1	NA	TGTGCCAGCAGCCAAGATATCGGCGACAGGGGGCTTGAAAAACTGTTTTTT	CASSQDIGDRGLEKLFF
TRBV7-2	TRBJ1-1	NA	once	TGTGCCAGCAGCTTATACAACACTGAAGCTTTCTTT	CASSLYNTEAFF
TRBV7-9	TRBJ1-6	NA	NA	TGTGCCAGCAGCTCCGGGGCCAGGGGTTCACCCCTCCACTTT	CASSSGARGSPLHF
TRBV7-2	TRBJ2-2	NA	NA	TGTGCCAGCAGCCGGGTGCCCGGGGAGCTGTTTTTT	CASSRVPGELFF
TRBV27	TRBJ1-4	NA	NA	TGTGCCAGCAGTTTCGGGACACCACCCTTTTTAACTAATGAAAAACTGTTTTTT	CASSFGTPPFLTNEKLFF
TRBV6-6	TRBJ2-4	NA	NA	TGTGCCAGCAGTTACTCTCCCCCAGCCAAAAACATTCAGTACTTC	CASSYSPPAKNIQYF
TRBV28	TRBJ1-2	NA	NA	TGTGCCAGCAGTCTGCTCGGGAACTATGGCTACACCTTC	CASSLLGNYGYTF
TRBV30	TRBJ2-2	TRBD2	NA	TGTGCCTGGAAGAAAACAAGCGGGAGGGCAGGAACCGGGGAGCTGTTTTTT	CAWKKTSGRAGTGELFF
TRBV4-1	TRBJ2-7	TRBD1	NA	TGCGCCAGCAGCCAGACACGAGGGACAGGGGTTAGGTACGAGCAGTACTTC	CASSQTRGTGVRYEQYF
TRBV15	TRBJ2-3	NA	NA	TGTGCCACCAGCAGAGATCGCAGCGGCATCTACACAGATACGCAGTATTTT	CATSRDRSGIYTDTQYF
TRBV6-5	TRBJ1-4	NA	NA	TGTGCCAGCAGTGAGGCTAATGAAAAACTGTTTTTT	CASSEANEKLFF
TRBV5-1	TRBJ2-1	TRBD1	NA	TGCGCCAGCAGTAGGTACGGGACAGGGGACGTCAATGAGCAGTTCTTC	CASSRYGTGDVNEQFF
TRBV28	TRBJ2-5	NA	NA	TGTGCCAGCAGTTCCCCCCACGGCGGGGAGACCCAGTACTTC	CASSSPHGGETQYF
TRBV14	TRBJ1-1	NA	NA	TGTGCCAGCAGCCAAGAAGGAAGGACAGTACCACAAGCTTTCTTT	CASSQEGRTVPQAFF
TRBV7-3	TRBJ2-1	TRBD2	once	TGTGCCAGCAGCCCTCTTCGGGGGGGAGGCGATGAGCAGTTCTTC	CASSPLRGGGDEQFF
TRBV6-5	TRBJ2-2	TRBD2	NA	TGTGCCAGCAGTTCCGCGGGGGGGGAGAACACCGGGGAGCTGTTTTTT	CASSSAGGENTGELFF
TRBV27	TRBJ2-2	TRBD2	NA	TGTGCCAGCAGTTGGACTAGACAAAACACCGGGGAGCTGTTTTTT	CASSWTRQNTGELFF
TRBV7-7	TRBJ2-2	NA	NA	TGTGCCAGCAGCCCTGGGACTGCGAACACCGGGGAGCTGTTTTTT	CASSPGTANTGELFF
TRBV9	TRBJ2-1	TRBD2	NA	TGTGCCAGCAGCGTAGGCCCCCCGGCTAGCGGGAGGAATGAGCAGTTCTTC	CASSVGPPASGRNEQFF
TRBV18	TRBJ1-2	NA	NA	TGTGCCAGCTCTCCGGCGGGTAGCGGCGGCTACACCTTC	CASSPAGSGGYTF
TRBV6-1	TRBJ2-2	TRBD2	NA	TGTGCCAGCAGTGGGGCTAGCGGGAGGGATGTGGAGCTGTTTTTT	CASSGASGRDVELFF
TRBV7-9	TRBJ2-3	NA	NA	TGTGCCAGCAGCTTTAATCTCCTAGTTGCAGATACGCAGTATTTT	CASSFNLLVADTQYF
TRBV29-1	TRBJ1-1	NA	NA	TGCAGCGTCGTCCCGGCCGAGCTGGGGGGAGCTTTCTTT	CSVVPAELGGAFF
TRBV2	TRBJ1-2	NA	NA	TGTGCCAGCAGTGAATTGGCACCCTATGGCTACACCTTC	CASSELAPYGYTF
TRBV5-1	TRBJ2-2	TRBD2	NA	TGCGCCAGCAGCTTGCTAGCGGGAGGGTCCGGGGAGCTGTTTTTT	CASSLLAGGSGELFF
TRBV4-2	TRBJ1-5	NA	NA	TGTGCCAGCAGCCAAGAGAGTTGGGTGAGGGCCTATGGTCAGCCCCAGCATTTT	CASSQESWVRAYGQPQHF
TRBV30	TRBJ2-5	TRBD2	NA	TGTGCCTGGAGTCGTAGACTAGCGGGGGACCAAGAGACCCAGTACTTC	CAWSRRLAGDQETQYF
TRBV11-2	TRBJ1-2	NA	NA	TGTGCCAGCAGCCCGGACGGGGGCGGAGGCTACACCTTC	CASSPDGGGGYTF
TRBV7-9	TRBJ2-5	NA	NA	TGTGCCAGCGGGGGCGAGACCCAGTACTTC	CASGGETQYF
TRBV2	TRBJ2-2	NA	NA	TGTGCCAGCAGTAGTCCCATGGGAGGTCGAAACACCGGGGAGCTGTTTTTT	CASSSPMGGRNTGELFF
TRBV6-6	TRBJ2-1	TRBD1	NA	TGTGCCAGCAGTTACACGACAGGGGGCAATGAGCAGTTCTTC	CASSYTTGGNEQFF
TRBV13	TRBJ2-7	TRBD1	NA	TGTGCCAGCAGCCCCCGGAGGGACAGGGGCGCCCGGGACTCCTCCTACGAGCAGTACTTC	CASSPRRDRGARDSSYEQYF
TRBV2	TRBJ2-5	TRBD1	NA	TGTGCCAGCAGTGATGAAGGGGGCTGGGAAGAGACCCAGTACTTC	CASSDEGGWEETQYF